What follows describes a single TCR beta chain. As originally analysed: It was from reference gene primer amplification that nucleated cell counts were estimated. Here immunoSEQ multiplex PCR was the method, and the copy in TCRdb shows in-frame clones only, minus some. For V, J and clone size, that table is used; D and trimming come from the DNA. The sample contains 40,000 to 50,000 clones, around 81% of which appear only once. The entry originates in a study of blood T cell repertoires in COVID-19. Study-wide context: Samples of COVID-19 (acute and convalescent) were obtained from the United States, Italy and Spain. T cells, B-cell-depleted T cells, or PBMCs provided the cDNA or gDNA that served as material.

Sequencing input: peripheral blood. The TCR originated in a woman of 80 years or more with acute or convalescent COVID-19.

CDR3 DNA sequence: TGTGCCAGCAGTCCCGGGACAGGGAACTATGGCTACACCTTC. Its protein product is CASSPGTGNYGYTF. The rearrangement joins TRBV6-2 or TRBV6-3 to TRBJ1-2, with TRBD1 matching over 9 bases. There are 14 residues in the CDR3. Trimming cost V 5 bases and J 2 bases; bases outside gene matches: 3. Germline V lookup: CDR1 MNHEY, CDR2 SVGEGT.